Sequencing of this TCR beta chain was carried out in a study of blood T cell repertoires in COVID-19. Across the study: COVID-19 samples from acute and convalescent phases originated in the United States, Italy and Spain. PBMCs, B-cell-depleted T cells, or T cells were the source of the cDNA or gDNA that made up the material.

Original processing methods: Amplifying reference gene primers gave estimates of nucleated cell counts. TCRdb's table, derived via immunoSEQ multiplex PCR, lists solely in-frame clones and lacks some. Clone size and V and J calls were adopted from that table, with D and trimming inferred from the DNA. The repertoire holds over 80,000 clones, with 87% as singletons. This sequence was found in a human donor in a cohort sampled during active COVID-19. Sequencing was performed on peripheral blood.

For the CDR3, the DNA is TGTGCCAGCAGTGAACAGTCAGGTCCCGCGGGTGGGCCCCAGCATTTT. Protein product: CASSEQSGPAGGPQHF. The genes are TRBV2 and TRBJ1-5; D gene uncertain. Germline loops: CDR1 SNHLY, CDR2 FYNNEI. Trimming cost V 2 bases and J 9 bases, with 20 bases left between them. This CDR3 comprises 16 residues.